This T cell receptor (beta chain) was recorded in a study of T cell repertoires in cytomegalovirus infection (dated by TCRdb to the late 2010s). At the level of the whole study: Because public TCR beta signatures pointed to carriage of CMV infection together with the matching HLA type, the HLA type of each donor mattered for the analysis.

The sequencer was an Illumina HiSeq 1500. The public reads were reprocessed in TCRdb via fastp at Q25 and MiXCR, keeping in-frame beta chains. Every entry covers one CDR3 protein and lists the most common genes and DNA from its rows. The sample yields nearly 650,000 distinct CDR3 sequences; less than 25% were counted once. 7.5% to 9% of the sample is held by the ten biggest clonotypes. In regard to this clonotype: This receptor's antigen is unknown. No much larger clone is present one base from it, and per-base qualities are unavailable.

The germline V gene supplies CDR1 MNHEY and CDR2 SVGAGI. V is shortened by 6 bases, J by 1 base, and the region joining them spans 15 bases. The CDR3 runs 16 amino acids, cysteine and phenylalanine included. This entry keeps only the CDR3 DNA: 48 bases, framed from base 1. Broad study findings and their caveats: The ex vivo response was dominated by HLA-C-restricted CMV-specific TCR beta clonotypes, and the single most frequent clonotype in two of eight donors was supplied by these HLA-C-restricted clonotypes. Cumulative frequency of public TCR beta family members discriminated carriers of CMV infection plus the relevant HLA type in this cohort and an independent approximately 350-donor cohort.

The chain employs TRBV6-5 and TRBJ2-2, with no reliable assignment of the D segment. The source of this sequence is a human donor in good health (CMV status not recorded). Some clones in this sample may be carry-over from other donors' samples. The source material was CD8+ T cells from PBMCs. The sequence in DNA is TGTGCCAGCAGCCCGGCACCACCCGGGAACACCGGGGAGCTGTTTTTT. Its coded protein is CASSPAPPGNTGELFF.